The source of this TCR beta chain is a study of T cell responses to AZD1222 COVID-19 vaccine. Whole-study results and caveats: White British donors predominated, females outnumbered males, and clonal diversity was possibly underestimated. CD4 TCRs covered the whole spike, strongest at regions 160-218 and 743-854. Reportedly, close to half of spike-specific TCRs are directed against unmutated variant regions.

Profiling relied on immunoSEQ multiplex PCR, and the TCRdb table lists in-frame clones only, not all of them. The table has under 130,000 clones, less than 95% seen once; the top ten hold around 4.8%. In the case of this clone: As yet, its antigen is unknown.

Sample: peripheral blood, taken on day 0 of AZD1222 vaccination. The receptor's source is an adult in good health.

CDR3 amino acids: CASSSNKQGRRGTEAFF. CDR3 sequence (DNA): TGTGCCAGCAGCTCAAACAAACAGGGACGACGCGGCACTGAAGCTTTCTTT. The J gene is TRBJ1-1, the V gene TRBV27, with D possibly TRBD1 on 6 matching bases. CDR3 length: 17 amino acids. Germline CDR1 reads MNHEY; CDR2 reads SMNVEV (reference sequence). Between the trimmed V and J ends, which lost 6 bases and 4 bases, there was a span of 24 bases.